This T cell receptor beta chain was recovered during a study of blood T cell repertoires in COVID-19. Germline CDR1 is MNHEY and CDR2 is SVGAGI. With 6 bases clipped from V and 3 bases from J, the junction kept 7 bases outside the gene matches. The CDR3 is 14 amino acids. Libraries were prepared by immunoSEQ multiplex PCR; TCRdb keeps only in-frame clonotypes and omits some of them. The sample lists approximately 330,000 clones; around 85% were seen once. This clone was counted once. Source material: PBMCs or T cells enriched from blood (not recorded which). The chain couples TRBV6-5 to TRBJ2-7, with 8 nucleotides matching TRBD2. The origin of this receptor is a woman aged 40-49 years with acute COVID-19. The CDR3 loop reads CASRPGGADYEQYF. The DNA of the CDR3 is TGTGCCAGCAGGCCCGGGGGGGCCGACTACGAGCAGTACTTC.